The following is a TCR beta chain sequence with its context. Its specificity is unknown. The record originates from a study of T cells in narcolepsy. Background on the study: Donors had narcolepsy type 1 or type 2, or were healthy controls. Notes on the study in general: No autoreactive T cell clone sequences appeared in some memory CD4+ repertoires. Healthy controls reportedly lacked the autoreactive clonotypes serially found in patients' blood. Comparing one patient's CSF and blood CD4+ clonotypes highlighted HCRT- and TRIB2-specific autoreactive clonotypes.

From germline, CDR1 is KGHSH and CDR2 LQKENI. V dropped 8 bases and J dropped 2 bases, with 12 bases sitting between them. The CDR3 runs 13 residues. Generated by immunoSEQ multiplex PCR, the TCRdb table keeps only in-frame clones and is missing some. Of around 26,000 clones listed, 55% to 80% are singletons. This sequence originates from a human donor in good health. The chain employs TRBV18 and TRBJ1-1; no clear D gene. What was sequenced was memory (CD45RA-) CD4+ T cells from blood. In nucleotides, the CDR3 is TGTGCCAGCACCGAGGGTAAAAACACTGAAGCTTTCTTT. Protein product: CASTEGKNTEAFF. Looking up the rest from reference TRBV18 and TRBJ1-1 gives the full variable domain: NAGVMQNPRHLVRRRGQEARLRCSPMKGHSHVYWYRQLPEEGLKFMVYLQKENIIDESGMPKERFSAEFPKEGPSILRIQQVVRGDSAAYFCASTEGKNTEAFFGQGTRLTVV.